The present T cell receptor (beta chain) was sequenced within a study of blood T cell repertoires in COVID-19. Study in general: Acute and convalescent COVID-19 specimens originated in the United States, Italy and Spain. Sample material is recorded as cDNA or gDNA derived from T cells, B-cell-depleted T cells, or PBMCs.

Per the original methods: Estimation of nucleated cell counts was performed using reference gene primer amplification. The table came from immunoSEQ multiplex PCR; TCRdb's copy has only in-frame clones and leaves some out. That table gives V, J and clone size, and the DNA gave D and trimming. The sample carries 150,000 to 200,000 clones, around 90% recorded once. Sequences were obtained from peripheral blood. The TCR originated in a human donor in a cohort sampled during active COVID-19.

In DNA form, the CDR3 reads TGTGCCAGCAGTTTTGGGACAGGGGCAACTGAAGCTTTCTTT. Protein sequence: CASSFGTGATEAFF. This sequence joins TRBV27 and TRBJ1-1, with 10 bases aligning to TRBD1. This CDR3 is built from 14 residues. Losses at the gene ends were 3 bases for V and 5 bases for J; bases not matched to a gene: 3. CDR1 is MNHEY and CDR2 is SMNVEV in the germline V gene (reference sequence).